This TCR beta chain was identified during a study of blood T cell repertoires in COVID-19. Study overall: Samples taken during acute and convalescent COVID-19 were collected in the United States, Italy and Spain.

In the source study's methods: Scientists estimated how many nucleated cells there were by amplifying reference gene primers. Profiling relied on immunoSEQ multiplex PCR, and the TCRdb table lists in-frame clones only, not all of them. V, J and clone size were drawn from that table, and D and trimming were deduced from the DNA. The sample holds some 170,000 clones, 70% to 85% seen once. Trimming stripped 1 base from V and 0 bases from J, with 16 bases between. CDR1 MGHRA and CDR2 YSYEKL come from the germline V gene. The CDR3 runs 17 residues. This sequence joins TRBV4-1 and TRBJ2-7, with a possible D match to TRBD2 (6 bases). The sequenced material came from PBMCs or T cells enriched from blood (not recorded which). This clonotype was sampled from a woman in her 50s who had recovered from COVID-19. In nucleotides, the CDR3 is TGCGCCAGCAGCCAAGCATGGGCGGGGAAGTCCTCCTACGAGCAGTACTTC. It translates to CASSQAWAGKSSYEQYF.